This TCR beta chain was obtained from a study of human T cells and chemical hapten exposure. Across the whole study: Among samples, TCR yields varied mainly because of small differences in pooled library volume. Study results and caveats: TCRs at high frequency, those above 1 in 1000, did not change with DPC sensitization.

Time point noted: healthy volunteer bleed at 6 weeks. Total RNA extraction was carried out from unfractionated whole blood. Individual cDNA molecules had unique molecular identifiers attached to them by the library. The authors' processing: A per-sample median of 95,638 TCRs was observed, with a range of roughly 20,000 to 690,600. TCRdb itself ran the RACE reads through MiXCR, one entry per CDR3 protein. It is TCRdb's table, rather than the study itself, that gives the V and J calls and clone size. The data show about 82,000 distinct CDR3 sequences, with under 10% seen just once and 1.5% to 1.7% held by the top ten. Note on this clonotype: Antigen: not known.

The CDR3 runs to 14 residues. With 5 bases removed from V and 1 base from J, the gap between germline ends came to 9 bases. In germline, CDR1 is LNHNV, CDR2 YYDKDF (reference sequence). This sequence joins TRBV15 and TRBJ1-5; D remains unclear. The sequenced sample was whole blood. This sequence originates from a male donor in good health. Some clones in this sample may be carry-over from other donors' samples. In DNA, the CDR3 is TGTGCCACCAGCTTAGATTTGAGCAATCAGCCCCAGCATTTT. It encodes CATSLDLSNQPQHF.